The clone carrying this T cell receptor beta chain turned up a few times. The data stem from a study of blood T cell repertoires in COVID-19. Study as a whole: Collection of acute and convalescent COVID-19 samples took place in the United States, Italy and Spain. PBMCs, B-cell-depleted T cells, or T cells were the source of the cDNA or gDNA that made up the material.

Some clones are missing from TCRdb's copy, which holds only in-frame ones; the method was immunoSEQ multiplex PCR. The top ten clones hold 1.5% to 2% of a sample with about 480,000 clones, roughly 90% of them seen once. The CDR3 sequence is 15 residues long. The ends lost 2 bases at V and 1 base at J; junction bases unmatched: 6. Germline CDR1 and CDR2: SGHRS and YFSETQ. Cohorts were assigned according to the clinical history that participants reported. Cohort 3 donors were reported recovered after two negative PCRs, clearance, or symptom resolution. This clonotype was sampled from a woman aged 35 to 49 who had recovered from COVID-19. The sequencing input was PBMCs or T cells enriched from blood (not recorded which). The chain is built from TRBV5-1 and TRBJ2-7; 7 nucleotides match TRBD1. The CDR3 region has the DNA TGCGCCAGCAGCTTAGGAATGGGACAGTCCTACGAGCAGTACTTC. It codes for CASSLGMGQSYEQYF.